This TCR beta chain is drawn from a study of cytomegalovirus exposure and HLA in healthy donors. The PCR contained 60 Vbeta and 13 Jbeta primers. TCRdb keeps only in-frame clones here, not all; method: immunoSEQ multiplex PCR. The sample includes approximately 170,000 clones, approximately 80% of them seen just once. Concerning this clone itself: The antigen remains undetermined.

Germline V gives CDR1 LGHNA, CDR2 YSLEER. There are 14 residues in the CDR3. Germline trimming cut 1 base from V and 7 bases from J; bases unmatched to any gene: 5. Overall study results and limits: Highly shared sequence variants in one cluster were likely a sequencing artifact. A later analysis linked a missense DCLRE1C variant to TCR beta V- and J-gene trimming. The study flagged around 160 TCR beta chains as cytomegalovirus-associated. Sequences of the TCR beta chain were said to predict the HLA-A and HLA-B alleles of most subjects accurately.

V usage is TRBV4-3 and J usage is TRBJ1-2; 8 bases are a match to TRBD1. Sequenced material: PBMCs. The source of this sequence is a boy aged 2 to 10 in good health and CMV-seronegative. The CDR3 is CASSQVSDRGGYTF. The CDR3, as DNA: TGCGCCAGCAGCCAAGTAAGCGACAGGGGTGGCTACACCTTC.